These 15 T cell receptor beta chains came from one sample sequenced in a study of graft-versus-host responses after intestinal transplantation. TCRdb's copy holds only in-frame clones and misses some; the assay was immunoSEQ multiplex PCR. The data contain 80,000 to 95,000 clones, over 80% of them singletons. These receptors have no known antigen. The sample in question was unstimulated CD8+ T cells sorted from spleen or lymph node cells, obtained before intestinal transplant. Receptors were obtained from a human donor who received an intestinal transplant.

V and J are TRBV10-3 and TRBJ1-1; possible D gene TRBD1, 6 bases. There are 17 residues in the CDR3. The germline V and J ends were trimmed by 5 bases and 0 bases, with 19 bases remaining between them. Per the germline V gene, CDR1 is ENHRY and CDR2 is SYGVKD. DNA of the CDR3: TGTGCCATCAGTTCCAGGACAGATTTGCACATGAACACTGAAGCTTTCTTT. As protein: CAISSRTDLHMNTEAFF.

The gene calls are TRBV27 and TRBJ2-7; 9 bases are shared with TRBD1. CDR3 length: 18 residues. Germline CDR1 MNHEY, CDR2 SMNVEV (reference sequence). V lost 0 bases and J lost 5; bases outside the gene matches: 14. The CDR3 reads CASSLSRLDRTGANEQYF. The CDR3 region has the DNA TGTGCCAGCAGTTTATCTCGGTTGGACAGGACAGGGGCAAACGAGCAGTACTTC.

DNA for the CDR3: TGTGCCAGCAGCCCACACATAGCGGGGGGCCCCTCTAGCACAGATACGCAGTATTTT. Its translation: CASSPHIAGGPSSTDTQYF. V gene TRBV11-2 combines with J gene TRBJ2-3; TRBD2 aligns across 10 bases. V was clipped by 5 bases and J by 0 bases; unmatched bases: 14. The CDR3 extends over 19 amino acids. CDR1 is SGHAT, CDR2 FQNNGV, per germline.

V usage is TRBV5-1 and J usage is TRBJ1-1, with D unclear. Germline V gene sequence: CDR1 SGHRS, CDR2 YFSETQ. The V end lost 2 bases, the J end lost 0 bases, and 14 bases lay between the germline ends. The CDR3 length is 16 residues. This CDR3 reads CASSLDLLDVNTEAFF. The CDR3 nucleotides are TGCGCCAGCAGCTTAGACCTCTTGGACGTGAACACTGAAGCTTTCTTT.

The chain employs TRBV4-1 and TRBJ1-2; maybe TRBD1 (5 bases). The ends were cut back, 1 base at V and 4 bases at J, with 16 bases in the middle. Germline V CDR1 and CDR2: MGHRA, YSYEKL. CDR3 size: 16 residues. CDR3 DNA: TGCGCCAGCAGCCAAGTCGGGTCCGGGGGAACCTATGGCTACACCTTC. The encoded protein is CASSQVGSGGTYGYTF.

This sequence joins TRBV7-3 and TRBJ2-3; 7 bases align to TRBD2. Germline CDR1 is SGHTA and CDR2 is FQGTGA. This CDR3 has 15 amino acids. The V segment lost 1 base and the J segment 4 bases; nucleotides outside the gene matches: 5. CDR3: CASSLSGGRADTQYF. The CDR3 region has the DNA TGTGCCAGCAGCTTAAGTGGGGGGAGGGCAGATACGCAGTATTTT.

The chain joins TRBV2 to TRBJ2-7; no reliable D call. Germline-derived CDR1 and CDR2 are SNHLY and FYNNEI. V was clipped by 7 bases and J by 5 bases, with 0 bases between them. The CDR3 contains 8 residues. The CDR3, as DNA: TGTGCCAGCAACGAGCAGTACTTC. It encodes CASNEQYF.

This clone was seen once. The rearrangement links TRBV12-5 to TRBJ2-5, with TRBD1 matching over 10 bases. Trimming took 9 bases from V and 7 from J; bases not matched to a gene: 23. Germline CDR1 and CDR2: LGHNT and FRNRAP. The CDR3 is made up of 18 amino acids. CDR3 sequence: CASNLGGQGTISRGTQYF. The CDR3 coding sequence is TGTGCTAGCAACCTGGGGGGACAGGGGACAATCTCAAGAGGGACCCAGTACTTC.

The chain recombines TRBV5-1 with TRBJ1-1, with D possibly TRBD1 on 6 matching bases. Looked up from germline, CDR1 is SGHRS and CDR2 is YFSETQ. Trimming cost V 3 bases and J 3 bases, with 12 bases left between them. There are 14 residues in the CDR3. The chain's CDR3 is CASSWTDEDTEAFF. The CDR3 coding sequence is TGCGCCAGCAGCTGGACAGATGAGGACACTGAAGCTTTCTTT.

Written as DNA, the CDR3 is TGTGCCAGCAGCCAAGATCAGATCCCCCAAGACCAGTTCCCCCGCGAGCAGTACTTC. Its protein is CASSQDQIPQDQFPREQYF. V gene TRBV4-2 combines with J gene TRBJ2-7, with D uncertain. Germline V gene lookup returns CDR1 LGHNA and CDR2 YNFKEQ. The CDR3 runs to 19 residues. Trimming removed 0 bases at V and 6 bases at J, with 27 bases between.

This sequence joins TRBV7-9 and TRBJ2-3; D unresolved. The CDR3 totals 14 residues. Germline V CDR1 and CDR2: SEHNR, FQNEAQ (reference sequence). The V gene lost 0 bases and the J gene lost 1 base, with 5 bases spanning the gap. CDR3 residues: CASSLAFGTDTQYF. CDR3 sequence (DNA): TGTGCCAGCAGCTTAGCGTTCGGCACAGATACGCAGTATTTT. Based on the CDR3 plus reference TRBV7-9 and TRBJ2-3, the full variable domain is DTGVSQNPRHKITKRGQNVTFRCDPISEHNRLYWYRQTLGQGPEFLTYFQNEAQLEKSRLLSDRFSAERPKGSFSTLEIQRTEQGDSAMYLCASSLAFGTDTQYFGPGTRLTVL.

The chain carries TRBV2 and TRBJ2-7; perhaps D is TRBD1 or TRBD2 (5 bases each). V was trimmed by 8 bases and J by 2 bases, leaving 19 bases between them. The V gene's germline CDR1 is SNHLY and CDR2 FYNNEI. The CDR3 is made up of 15 amino acids. The CDR3 sequence: CASGPVWDVAYEQYF. DNA of the CDR3: TGTGCCAGCGGGCCCGTGTGGGACGTCGCCTACGAGCAGTACTTC.

This sequence joins TRBV10-1 and TRBJ2-1; 9 bases fit TRBD2. Germline V CDR1 and CDR2: WNHNN, SYGVQD (reference sequence). The CDR3 extends over 16 amino acids. The V gene end was trimmed by 2 bases and the J gene end by 8 bases; junction bases not matched to a gene: 10. CDR3 amino acids: CASSEPPGLASDEQFF. The CDR3 region has the DNA TGCGCCAGCAGTGAGCCTCCGGGACTAGCCTCGGATGAGCAGTTCTTC.

This chain links TRBV6-1 with TRBJ2-3; D is possibly TRBD1 (7 bases). Trimming removed 6 bases at V and 1 base at J, with 20 bases between. Germline CDR1 is MNHNS and CDR2 is SASEGT. The CDR3 runs to 17 residues. CDR3 sequence (DNA): TGTGCCAGCAGGGAACCGGACAGGCCGGGGGGCACAGATACGCAGTATTTT. This encodes CASREPDRPGGTDTQYF.

CDR3 nucleotide sequence: TGCGCCAGCACCCCACTAGCGGGAGGGCCACAGCGAAACAATGAGCAGTTCTTC. Residues: CASTPLAGGPQRNNEQFF. This chain uses TRBV5-1 with TRBJ2-1; 13 bases match TRBD2. V shed 6 bases, J shed 5 bases, and the junction held 14 bases outside the gene matches. The CDR3 totals 18 residues. Germline V gene sequence: CDR1 SGHRS, CDR2 YFSETQ. Complete variable domain (other parts from reference TRBV5-1 and TRBJ2-1): KAGVTQTPRYLIKTRGQQVTLSCSPISGHRSVSWYQQTPGQGLQFLFEYFSETQRNKGNFPGRFSGRQFSNSRSEMNVSTLELGDSALYLCASTPLAGGPQRNNEQFFGPGTRLTVL.